The 17 T cell receptor beta chains presented below share a single source sample, sequenced in a study of T-cell reconstitution after alpha-beta-depleted transplantation in children (dated by TCRdb to 2016 to 2017). What this sample's treatment or condition label stands for: allogeneic hematopoietic cell transplantation with graft depleted of TCRalphabeta T cells and CD19 B cells. Libraries were built with PCR. The sequencing machine was an Illumina HiSeq 2500. TCR library preparation used molecular barcoding, with unique molecular identifiers applied to normalize quantification of the TCRbeta repertoire. Clones were called with MiXCR by TCRdb after fastp trimmed the public reads at Q25, and only in-frame beta chains were retained. Each record represents a unique CDR3 protein, reported with the most common genes and DNA among its rows. Across this sample there are about 200,000 distinct CDR3 sequences, with roughly 7.1% seen only once. The top ten constitute about 5.5% of the sample.

Sample: PBMCs, taken before TCRalphabeta/CD19-depleted stem cell transplant. The origin of the receptors is a boy between 2 and 10 years old with acute lymphoblastic leukemia, due to receive a stem cell transplant.

The sample holds many counts of this clonotype. J is TRBJ2-1 and V is TRBV20-1; 10 bases match TRBD2. Looked up from germline, CDR1 is DFQATT and CDR2 is SNEGSKA (reference sequence). V was pared by 5 bases and J by 4 bases, with 8 bases of the junction left unmatched. This CDR3 has 15 residues. The CDR3 nucleotides are TGCAGTGCTTCCCTCCCAGCGGGGGGGTACAATGAGCAGTTCTTC. This translates into CSASLPAGGYNEQFF.

This clonotype was detected ten times or more. This chain uses TRBV20-1 with TRBJ1-2, with D perhaps TRBD1 (6 bases). CDR1 and CDR2 from the germline V gene are DFQATT and SNEGSKA (reference sequence). This CDR3 comprises 13 residues. Trimming cost V 3 bases and J 4 bases, with 12 bases left between them. The CDR3 sequence: CSASRQATYGYTF. Here the CDR3 DNA reads TGCAGTGCTAGTCGACAGGCTACCTATGGCTACACCTTC.

The chain carries TRBV30 and TRBJ1-5; D not certain. The CDR3 length is 15 residues. The germline V gene has CDR1 GTSNPN and CDR2 SVGIG (reference sequence). V dropped 0 bases and J dropped 7 bases, with 16 bases sitting between them. Here the CDR3 reads CAWSVLSDSPQPQHF. CDR3 bases: TGTGCCTGGAGTGTATTATCCGATTCGCCGCAGCCCCAGCATTTT.

The sample holds a few counts of this clonotype. The J gene is TRBJ2-1, the V gene TRBV20-1, with TRBD1 matching over 7 bases. The CDR3 spans 15 residues. Germline assignment: CDR1 DFQATT and CDR2 SNEGSKA (reference sequence). V lost 3 bases to trimming and J lost 3 bases; unmatched junction nucleotides: 8. This chain's CDR3 is CSASLPGQLYNEQFF. In DNA form, the CDR3 reads TGCAGTGCTAGTTTACCGGGACAGCTCTACAATGAGCAGTTCTTC.

This clonotype has at least ten counts. The chain is built from TRBV20-1 and TRBJ1-4, with D perhaps TRBD1 (5 bases). The germline gives CDR1 DFQATT, CDR2 SNEGSKA (reference sequence). The CDR3 consists of 15 residues. V lost 0 bases to trimming and J lost 2 bases, with 10 bases between them. The chain's CDR3 is CSARDSTVTNEKLFF. CDR3 DNA sequence: TGCAGTGCTAGAGATTCGACAGTTACTAATGAAAAACTGTTTTTT.

This clonotype was recorded a few times. The J gene is TRBJ1-5, the V gene TRBV28; the D is unclear. The CDR3 has 15 residues. With 5 bases removed from V and 3 bases from J, the gap between germline ends came to 14 bases. CDR1 and CDR2 from the germline V gene are MDHEN and SYDVKM. CDR3 sequence (DNA): TGTGCCAGCAGTCCGGGCGAAGGACTCAATCAGCCCCAGCATTTT. It yields the protein CASSPGEGLNQPQHF. Variable domain in full (rest from reference TRBV28 and TRBJ1-5): DVKVTQSSRYLVKRTGEKVFLECVQDMDHENMFWYRQDPGLGLRLIYFSYDVKMKEKGDIPEGYSVSREKKERFSLILESASTNQTSMYLCASSPGEGLNQPQHFGDGTRLSIL.

This clonotype was seen a few times. J is TRBJ2-1 and V is TRBV7-2, with 8 bases lining up with TRBD2. The CDR3 extends over 15 amino acids. V lost 5 bases to trimming and J lost 7 bases; unmatched junction nucleotides: 10. Germline CDR1 reads SGHTA; CDR2 reads FQGNSA. DNA of the CDR3: TGTGCCAGCAGCCATAGCGGGGCGCTCTTGAATGAGCAGTTCTTC. The encoded protein is CASSHSGALLNEQFF.

This clonotype was observed at least ten times. This chain joins TRBV6-9 and TRBJ1-6, with 9 bases that match TRBD1. This CDR3 has 13 residues. Germline V gene sequence: CDR1 MNHGY, CDR2 SVAAGI. V shed 6 bases and J 10 bases; nucleotides not matched to a gene: 4. The DNA of the CDR3 is TGTGCCAGCAGGGGACAGGGAGGGTCACCCCTCCACTTT. As protein: CASRGQGGSPLHF.

In its sample, this clonotype was seen a few times. V gene TRBV20-1 combines with J gene TRBJ1-1; D not resolved. Trimming stripped 3 bases from V and 4 bases from J, with 9 bases between. Germline V gene data show CDR1 as DFQATT and CDR2 as SNEGSKA (reference sequence). This CDR3 is 12 amino acids long. The CDR3 is CSASRSATEAFF. CDR3 DNA: TGCAGTGCTAGCAGGTCAGCCACTGAAGCTTTCTTT.

This clonotype showed up just once. The chain recombines TRBV30 with TRBJ2-3, with a weak D call TRBD1 (7 bases). Trimming removed 0 bases at V and 3 bases at J, with 13 bases between. The CDR3 has 15 residues. Germline CDR1 is GTSNPN and CDR2 is SVGIG (reference sequence). The CDR3 coding sequence is TGTGCCTGGAGTGTACGGGCAGGGGGGACAGATACGCAGTATTTT. It specifies CAWSVRAGGTDTQYF.

This clonotype has at least ten counts. The chain combines TRBV7-2 with TRBJ2-7; no clear D gene. The germline V gene encodes CDR1 SGHTA and CDR2 FQGNSA. The CDR3 is made up of 15 amino acids. V lost 1 base to trimming and J lost 3 bases, with 13 bases between them. In nucleotides, the CDR3 is TGTGCCAGCAGCTTAGGACGTGGTAGCCTCTACGAGCAGTACTTC. Translating gives CASSLGRGSLYEQYF.

In this sample, this clonotype turned up a few times. The chain combines TRBV28 with TRBJ2-5, with D unclear. V lost 1 base and J 5 bases, leaving 8 bases between the germline ends. CDR1 and CDR2 (germline): MDHEN, SYDVKM. The CDR3 has 13 residues. The CDR3 DNA is TGTGCCAGCAGTTTATCAGTTTATGAGACCCAGTACTTC. This encodes CASSLSVYETQYF.

The table lists this clonotype with many counts. The chain couples TRBV7-9 to TRBJ1-4; no firm D call. Trimming pared 6 bases from V and 8 bases from J, leaving 16 bases between. Germline V gene sequence: CDR1 SEHNR, CDR2 FQNEAQ (reference sequence). The CDR3 contains 14 residues. The chain's CDR3 is CASSHEAGIEKLFF. DNA of the CDR3: TGTGCCAGCAGTCACGAAGCTGGTATCGAAAAACTGTTTTTT.

This clonotype was recorded at least ten times. The chain has TRBV27 and TRBJ2-7; D assignment may be TRBD1 or TRBD2 (5 bases each). Germline lookup yields CDR1 MNHEY and CDR2 SMNVEV (reference sequence). The length of the CDR3 is 13 residues. Trimming stripped 5 bases from V and 4 bases from J, with 12 bases between. The CDR3 loop reads CASSLGTEYEQYF. DNA of the CDR3: TGTGCCAGCAGTCTGGGGACGGAGTACGAGCAGTACTTC.

This clonotype has ten or more counts. This chain uses TRBV5-1 with TRBJ2-7; D remains unclear. The CDR3 is made up of 13 amino acids. The germline V gene encodes CDR1 SGHRS and CDR2 YFSETQ. The ends were cut back, 4 bases at V and 5 bases at J, with 13 bases in the middle. CDR3 sequence reads: CASSDRFVDEQYF. The CDR3 DNA follows: TGCGCCAGCAGCGATCGTTTCGTCGACGAGCAGTACTTC. The full variable domain, its missing parts supplied by reference TRBV5-1 and TRBJ2-7, is KAGVTQTPRYLIKTRGQQVTLSCSPISGHRSVSWYQQTPGQGLQFLFEYFSETQRNKGNFPGRFSGRQFSNSRSEMNVSTLELGDSALYLCASSDRFVDEQYFGPGTRLTVT.

This clonotype showed up many times. The rearrangement links TRBV24-1 to TRBJ2-1, with a weak D call TRBD2 (6 bases). This CDR3 spans 17 amino acids. Germline V gene data show CDR1 as KGHDR and CDR2 as SFDVKD. Trimming removed 2 bases from V and 7 bases from J, with 20 bases in between. Written as DNA, the CDR3 is TGTGCCACCAGTGATTCCCTCCGGCTAGCGAACCTTAATGAGCAGTTCTTC. Translated, it gives CATSDSLRLANLNEQFF.

The table lists this clonotype with many counts. This sequence joins TRBV9 and TRBJ1-1; D unclear. In germline, CDR1 is SGDLS, CDR2 YYNGEE. V was trimmed by 3 bases and J by 6 bases, leaving 12 bases between them. This CDR3 spans 13 amino acids. Written as DNA, the CDR3 is TGTGCCAGCAGCGGTAGTATGGGCTCTGAAGCTTTCTTT. Translating it yields CASSGSMGSEAFF. Variable domain in full (rest from reference TRBV9 and TRBJ1-1): DSGVTQTPKHLITATGQRVTLRCSPRSGDLSVYWYQQSLDQGLQFLIQYYNGEERAKGNILERFSAQQFPDLHSELNLSSLELGDSALYFCASSGSMGSEAFFGQGTRLTVV.